This is a list of T cell receptor beta chains from one sample in a study of shared clonotypes between healthy human individuals. Method: immunoSEQ multiplex PCR; TCRdb's copy keeps in-frame clones and lacks some. The profile shows under 650,000 clones, 90% to 97% of them singletons. The sequencing sample was made of naive CD4+ T cells sorted from blood. The receptors were sampled from a young woman in good health. Each CDR3 is given with its conserved first and last residue. The order of the fields is J gene, D gene, V gene, clone size, CDR3 DNA, CDR3 protein. D genes are given only for firm matches. Expanded clones are given a class, and other clones once, few, many or no size at all.

j_call: TRBJ2-7
d_call: -
v_call: TRBV6-4
clone_size: -
cdr3_nt: TGTGCCAGCAGTGACCCTCCCACTAAGACCTCAGGACCGTACGAGCAGTACTTC
cdr3_aa: CASSDPPTKTSGPYEQYF

j_call: TRBJ2-6
d_call: -
v_call: TRBV19
clone_size: once
cdr3_nt: TGTGCCAGTAGTATCCAGGCCTCTGGGGCCAACGTCCTGACTTTC
cdr3_aa: CASSIQASGANVLTF

j_call: TRBJ1-2
d_call: TRBD1
v_call: TRBV28
clone_size: -
cdr3_nt: TGTGCCAGCAGCCGGGACAGAAACTATGGCTACACCTTC
cdr3_aa: CASSRDRNYGYTF

j_call: TRBJ2-1
d_call: TRBD2
v_call: TRBV5-1
clone_size: -
cdr3_nt: TGCGCCAGCAGCTTCAGACTAGCGGGAGATGAGCAGTTCTTC
cdr3_aa: CASSFRLAGDEQFF

j_call: TRBJ2-7
d_call: -
v_call: TRBV5-1
clone_size: -
cdr3_nt: TGCGCCAGCAGCTTTGGCGGGATGACCTACGAGCAGTACTTC
cdr3_aa: CASSFGGMTYEQYF

j_call: TRBJ2-7
d_call: -
v_call: TRBV12-2
clone_size: -
cdr3_nt: TGTGCAAGTAGGGCGGGAGGCCCCTACGAGCAGTACTTC
cdr3_aa: CASRAGGPYEQYF

j_call: TRBJ1-5
d_call: -
v_call: TRBV2
clone_size: -
cdr3_nt: TGTGCCAGCAGTGAAGGTAAAGGGAAAGGCAATCAGCCCCAGCATTTT
cdr3_aa: CASSEGKGKGNQPQHF

j_call: TRBJ2-7
d_call: TRBD1
v_call: TRBV19
clone_size: -
cdr3_nt: TGTGCCAGCAGAAACTCGGGACAGGGTGGAGACGAGCAGTACTTC
cdr3_aa: CASRNSGQGGDEQYF

j_call: TRBJ1-1
d_call: -
v_call: TRBV28
clone_size: few
cdr3_nt: TGTGCCAGCACACTACCGGGGTCGGGGGCTGAAGCTTTCTTT
cdr3_aa: CASTLPGSGAEAFF

j_call: TRBJ2-7
d_call: TRBD1
v_call: TRBV6-1
clone_size: -
cdr3_nt: TGTGCCAGCGACCCTGGACAGGAGAGCTCCTACGAGCAGTACTTC
cdr3_aa: CASDPGQESSYEQYF

j_call: TRBJ1-1
d_call: -
v_call: TRBV18
clone_size: -
cdr3_nt: TGTGCCAGCTCATACACGGGGGACACTGAAGCTTTCTTT
cdr3_aa: CASSYTGDTEAFF

j_call: TRBJ1-5
d_call: -
v_call: TRBV6-1
clone_size: -
cdr3_nt: TGTGCCAGCAGTGAAGCAGGCGGTTATAGCAATCAGCCCCAGCATTTT
cdr3_aa: CASSEAGGYSNQPQHF

j_call: TRBJ2-7
d_call: TRBD2
v_call: TRBV6-5
clone_size: once
cdr3_nt: TGTGCCAGCAGTGGCAAAGCGGGAGGTCCCTTTGGGCAGTACTTC
cdr3_aa: CASSGKAGGPFGQYF

j_call: TRBJ2-7
d_call: -
v_call: TRBV19
clone_size: -
cdr3_nt: TGTGCCAGCCGTAGAGAGGAACAGAAAGACTACGAGCAGTACTTC
cdr3_aa: CASRREEQKDYEQYF

j_call: TRBJ1-1
d_call: TRBD1
v_call: TRBV7-9
clone_size: -
cdr3_nt: TGTGCCAGCAGCTTGAGACAGGGGGCCTCTGAAGCTTTCTTT
cdr3_aa: CASSLRQGASEAFF

j_call: TRBJ2-7
d_call: -
v_call: TRBV19
clone_size: -
cdr3_nt: TGTGCCAGTAGTATTCTTTTTGGCCAACCCGTTCCCTACGAGCAGTACTTC
cdr3_aa: CASSILFGQPVPYEQYF

j_call: TRBJ2-1
d_call: -
v_call: TRBV5-1
clone_size: -
cdr3_nt: TGCGCCAGCAGCTTCTGGGGCGGTGAGCAGTTCTTC
cdr3_aa: CASSFWGGEQFF

j_call: TRBJ2-3
d_call: TRBD2
v_call: TRBV5-6
clone_size: -
cdr3_nt: TGTGCCAGCAGCGACACCATACTAGCGGTCACAGATACGCAGTATTTT
cdr3_aa: CASSDTILAVTDTQYF

j_call: TRBJ2-1
d_call: TRBD2
v_call: TRBV19
clone_size: -
cdr3_nt: TGTGCCAGTAGTGAGACTAGCGGGAATGTTGAGCAGTTCTTC
cdr3_aa: CASSETSGNVEQFF